The TCR beta chain under discussion was sequenced for a study of T cell repertoires in aging, cancer and after chemotherapy. Study details: Approximately 9.6 million TCR reads were in the whole dataset. Findings and caveats of the study: The repertoire data cannot show anything about immunological memory following chemotherapy.

CDR3 size: 15 residues. Trimming pared 2 bases from V and 2 bases from J, leaving 10 bases between. Germline loops: CDR1 MGHRA, CDR2 YSYEKL. This clonotype was recorded only once. What it binds is not known. Amplification of TCR beta used genomic DNA extracted from peripheral blood. Rearranged V-D-J TRB sequences were amplified with a mixed TRB-A/B primer pool. TCRdb recomputed calls from the multiplex PCR reads with MiXCR, one row per CDR3 protein. This repertoire shows about 6,800 distinct CDR3 sequences, about 38% found once; its top ten account for 14% to 15%. Sample: blood. This receptor was taken from a human donor in good health. V is TRBV4-1 and J is TRBJ1-5; D gene uncertain. In DNA, the CDR3 is TGCGCCAGCAGCCAAACCGTACAAGGCAATCAGCCCCAGCATTTT. It encodes CASSQTVQGNQPQHF.